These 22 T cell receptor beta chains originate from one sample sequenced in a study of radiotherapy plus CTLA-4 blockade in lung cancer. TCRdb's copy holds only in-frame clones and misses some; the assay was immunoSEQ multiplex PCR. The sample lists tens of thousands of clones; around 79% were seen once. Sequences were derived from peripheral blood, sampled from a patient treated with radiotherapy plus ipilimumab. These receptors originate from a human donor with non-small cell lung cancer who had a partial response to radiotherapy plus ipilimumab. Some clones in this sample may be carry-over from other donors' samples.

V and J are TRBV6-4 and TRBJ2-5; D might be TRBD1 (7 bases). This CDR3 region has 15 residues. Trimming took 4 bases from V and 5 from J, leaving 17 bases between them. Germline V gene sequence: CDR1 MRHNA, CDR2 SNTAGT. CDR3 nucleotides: TGTGCCAGCAGTGCCTCCCCAGGGGGGTTGGAGACCCAGTACTTC. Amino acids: CASSASPGGLETQYF.

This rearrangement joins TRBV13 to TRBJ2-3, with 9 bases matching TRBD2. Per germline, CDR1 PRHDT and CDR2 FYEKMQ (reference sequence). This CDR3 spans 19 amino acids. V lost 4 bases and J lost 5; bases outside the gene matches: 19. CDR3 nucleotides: TGTGCCAGCAGCTGGGCAGCGCGGGGGGGAAACCTAGGGGGAGATACGCAGTATTTT. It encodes CASSWAARGGNLGGDTQYF.

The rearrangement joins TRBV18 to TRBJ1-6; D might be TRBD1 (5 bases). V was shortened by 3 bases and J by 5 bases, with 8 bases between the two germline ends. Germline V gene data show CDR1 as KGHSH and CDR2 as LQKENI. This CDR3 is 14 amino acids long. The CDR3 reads CASSPGGDNSPLHF. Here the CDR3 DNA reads TGTGCCAGCTCACCGGGGGGGGATAATTCACCCCTCCACTTT.

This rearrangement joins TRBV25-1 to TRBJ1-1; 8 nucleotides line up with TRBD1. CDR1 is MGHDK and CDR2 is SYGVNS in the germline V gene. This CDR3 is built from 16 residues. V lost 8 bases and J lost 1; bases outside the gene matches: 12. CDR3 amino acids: CASSLAGGASNTEAFF. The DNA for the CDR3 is TGTGCCAGCTCTTTGGCAGGGGGCGCGTCGAACACTGAAGCTTTCTTT.

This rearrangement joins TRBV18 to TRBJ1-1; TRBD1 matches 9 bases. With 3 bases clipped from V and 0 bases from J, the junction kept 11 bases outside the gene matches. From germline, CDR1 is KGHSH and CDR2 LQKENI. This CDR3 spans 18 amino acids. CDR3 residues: CASSPLVPGQGMNTEAFF. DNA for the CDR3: TGTGCCAGCTCACCCCTCGTCCCGGGACAGGGAATGAACACTGAAGCTTTCTTT.

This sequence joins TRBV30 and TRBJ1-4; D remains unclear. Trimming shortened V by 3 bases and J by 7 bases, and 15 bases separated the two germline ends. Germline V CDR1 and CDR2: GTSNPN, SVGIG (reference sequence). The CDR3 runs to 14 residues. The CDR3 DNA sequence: TGTGCCTGGAGGAAAACGGCGGGTAGTGAAAAACTGTTTTTT. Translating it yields CAWRKTAGSEKLFF.

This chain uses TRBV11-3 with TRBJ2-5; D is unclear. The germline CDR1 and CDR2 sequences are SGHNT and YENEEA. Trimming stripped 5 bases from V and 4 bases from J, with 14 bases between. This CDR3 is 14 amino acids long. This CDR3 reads CASSPPTPAETQYF. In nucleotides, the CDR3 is TGTGCCAGCAGCCCCCCGACACCTGCAGAGACCCAGTACTTC. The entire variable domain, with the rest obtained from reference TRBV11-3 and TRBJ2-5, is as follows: EAGVVQSPRYKIIEKKQPVAFWCNPISGHNTLYWYLQNLGQGPELLIRYENEEAVDDSQLPKDRFSAERLKGVDSTLKIQPAELGDSAVYLCASSPPTPAETQYFGPGTRLLVL.

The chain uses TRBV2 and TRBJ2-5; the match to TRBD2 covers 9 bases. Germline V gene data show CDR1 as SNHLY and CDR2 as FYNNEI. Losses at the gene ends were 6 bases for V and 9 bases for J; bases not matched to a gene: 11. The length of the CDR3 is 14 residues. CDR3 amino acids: CASSPSSGARAQYF. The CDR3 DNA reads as TGTGCCAGCAGCCCCTCTAGCGGGGCGCGGGCCCAGTACTTC.

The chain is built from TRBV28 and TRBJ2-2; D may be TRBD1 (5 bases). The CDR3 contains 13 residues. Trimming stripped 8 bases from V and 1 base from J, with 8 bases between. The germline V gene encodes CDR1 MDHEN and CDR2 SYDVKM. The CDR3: CASWGGNTGELFF. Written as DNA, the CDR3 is TGTGCCAGCTGGGGCGGGAACACCGGGGAGCTGTTTTTT. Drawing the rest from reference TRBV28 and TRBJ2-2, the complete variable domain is DVKVTQSSRYLVKRTGEKVFLECVQDMDHENMFWYRQDPGLGLRLIYFSYDVKMKEKGDIPEGYSVSREKKERFSLILESASTNQTSMYLCASWGGNTGELFFGEGSRLTVL.

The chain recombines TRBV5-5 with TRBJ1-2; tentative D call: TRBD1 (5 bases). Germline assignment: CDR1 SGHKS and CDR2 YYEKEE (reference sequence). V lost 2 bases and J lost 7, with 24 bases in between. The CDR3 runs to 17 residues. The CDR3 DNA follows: TGTGCCAGCAGCTTCCGCCACACCGTTGGGGGGAGGACTGGCTACACCTTC. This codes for CASSFRHTVGGRTGYTF.

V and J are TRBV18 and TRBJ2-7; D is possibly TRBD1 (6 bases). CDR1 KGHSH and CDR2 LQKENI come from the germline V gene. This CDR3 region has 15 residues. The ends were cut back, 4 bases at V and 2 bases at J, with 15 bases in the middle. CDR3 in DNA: TGTGCCAGCTCACGCGACTCGACAGGAACCTACGAGCAGTACTTC. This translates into CASSRDSTGTYEQYF.

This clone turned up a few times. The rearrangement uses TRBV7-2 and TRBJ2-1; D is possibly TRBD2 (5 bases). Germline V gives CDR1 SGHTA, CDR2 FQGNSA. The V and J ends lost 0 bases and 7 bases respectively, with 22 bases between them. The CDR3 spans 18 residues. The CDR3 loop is CASSLALVMRGPTNEQFF. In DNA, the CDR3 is TGTGCCAGCAGCTTAGCGCTTGTAATGCGCGGGCCTACGAATGAGCAGTTCTTC. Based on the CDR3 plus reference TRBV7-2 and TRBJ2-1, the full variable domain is GAGVSQSPSNKVTEKGKDVELRCDPISGHTALYWYRQSLGQGLEFLIYFQGNSAPDKSGLPSDRFSAERTGGSVSTLTIQRTQQEDSAVYLCASSLALVMRGPTNEQFFGPGTRLTVL.

CDR3: CAWSRSGIGELFF. As DNA, the CDR3 is TGTGCCTGGAGTAGGTCCGGGATCGGGGAGCTGTTTTTT. V and J are TRBV30 and TRBJ2-2; TRBD2 is a possible D gene (5 bases). The V end was cut by 2 bases, the J end by 7 bases, with 11 bases between. This CDR3 is built from 13 residues. CDR1 is GTSNPN, CDR2 SVGIG, per germline (reference sequence).

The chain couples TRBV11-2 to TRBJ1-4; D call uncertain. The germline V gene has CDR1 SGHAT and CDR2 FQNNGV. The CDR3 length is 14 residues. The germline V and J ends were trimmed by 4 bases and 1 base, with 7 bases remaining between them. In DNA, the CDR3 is TGTGCCAGCAGCTCTTCCTTAACTAATGAAAAACTGTTTTTT. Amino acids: CASSSSLTNEKLFF.

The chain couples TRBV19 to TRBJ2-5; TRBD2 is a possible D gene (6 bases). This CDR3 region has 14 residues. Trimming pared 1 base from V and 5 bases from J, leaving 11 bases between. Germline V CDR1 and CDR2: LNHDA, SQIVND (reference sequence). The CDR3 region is CASSIAGGKETQYF. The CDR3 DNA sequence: TGTGCCAGTAGTATAGCCGGCGGGAAGGAGACCCAGTACTTC.

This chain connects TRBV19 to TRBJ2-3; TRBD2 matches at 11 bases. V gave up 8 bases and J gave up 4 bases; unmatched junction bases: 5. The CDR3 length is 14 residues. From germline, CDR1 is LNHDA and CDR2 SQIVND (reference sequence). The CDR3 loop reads CASRSGRAADTQYF. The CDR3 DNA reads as TGTGCCAGTCGTAGCGGGAGGGCCGCAGATACGCAGTATTTT.

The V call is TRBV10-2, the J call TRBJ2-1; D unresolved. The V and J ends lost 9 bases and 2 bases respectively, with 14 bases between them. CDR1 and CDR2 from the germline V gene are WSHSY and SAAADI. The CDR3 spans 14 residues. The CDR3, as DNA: TGCGCCAGGTCCCGTACAGAGACCTACAATGAGCAGTTCTTC. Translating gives CARSRTETYNEQFF.

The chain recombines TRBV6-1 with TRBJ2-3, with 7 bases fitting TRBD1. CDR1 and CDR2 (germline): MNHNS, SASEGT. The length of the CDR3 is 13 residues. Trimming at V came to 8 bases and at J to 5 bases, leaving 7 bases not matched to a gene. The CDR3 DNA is TGTGCCAGCCAAGACAGGGTAGAAGATACGCAGTATTTT. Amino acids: CASQDRVEDTQYF.

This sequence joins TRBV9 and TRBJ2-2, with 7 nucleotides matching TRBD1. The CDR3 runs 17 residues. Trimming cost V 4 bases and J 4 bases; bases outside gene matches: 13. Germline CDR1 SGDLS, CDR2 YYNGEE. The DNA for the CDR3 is TGTGCCAGCAGCCTATACTCGATGGCAGGGGGCACCGGGGAGCTGTTTTTT. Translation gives CASSLYSMAGGTGELFF.

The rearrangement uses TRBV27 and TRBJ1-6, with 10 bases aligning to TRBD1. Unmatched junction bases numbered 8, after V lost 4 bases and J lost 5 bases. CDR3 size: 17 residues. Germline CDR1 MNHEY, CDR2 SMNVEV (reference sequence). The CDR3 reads CASSWRQGASNNSPLHF. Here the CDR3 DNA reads TGTGCCAGCAGTTGGAGACAGGGGGCCTCTAATAATTCACCCCTCCACTTT.

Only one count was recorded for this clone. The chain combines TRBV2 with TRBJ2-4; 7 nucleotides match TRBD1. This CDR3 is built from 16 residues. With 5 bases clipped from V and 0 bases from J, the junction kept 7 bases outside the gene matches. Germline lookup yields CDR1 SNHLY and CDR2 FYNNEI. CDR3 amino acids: CASSSTGALAKNIQYF. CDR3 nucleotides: TGTGCCAGCAGTAGTACAGGGGCACTAGCCAAAAACATTCAGTACTTC.

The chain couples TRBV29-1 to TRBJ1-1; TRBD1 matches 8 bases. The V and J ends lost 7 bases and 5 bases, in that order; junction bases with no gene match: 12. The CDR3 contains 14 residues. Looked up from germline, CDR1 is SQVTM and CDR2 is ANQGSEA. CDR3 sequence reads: CSAAVDRARTEAFF. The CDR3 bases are TGCAGCGCTGCGGTGGACAGGGCGAGGACTGAAGCTTTCTTT.